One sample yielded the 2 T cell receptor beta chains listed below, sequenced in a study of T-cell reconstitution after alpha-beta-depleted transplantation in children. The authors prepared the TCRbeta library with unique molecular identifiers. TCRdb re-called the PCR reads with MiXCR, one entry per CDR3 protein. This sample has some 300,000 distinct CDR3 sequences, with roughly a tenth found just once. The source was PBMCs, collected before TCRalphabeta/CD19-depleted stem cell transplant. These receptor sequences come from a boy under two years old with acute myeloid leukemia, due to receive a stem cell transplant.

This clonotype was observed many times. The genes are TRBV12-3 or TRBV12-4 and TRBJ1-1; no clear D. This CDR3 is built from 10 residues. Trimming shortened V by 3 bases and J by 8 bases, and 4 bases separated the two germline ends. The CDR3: CASSFREAFF. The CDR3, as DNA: TGTGCCAGCAGTTTCAGGGAAGCTTTCTTT.

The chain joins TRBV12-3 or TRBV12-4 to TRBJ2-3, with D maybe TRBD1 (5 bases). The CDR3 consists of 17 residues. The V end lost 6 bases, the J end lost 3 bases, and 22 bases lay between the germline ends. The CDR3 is CASSRDSQLLSTDTQYF. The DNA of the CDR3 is TGTGCCAGCAGCCGTGACAGTCAGTTGCTAAGTACAGATACGCAGTATTTT.